Presented here are 11 T cell receptor beta chains from one specimen sequenced in a study of response to subunit inactivated influenza vaccine. TCRdb ran MiXCR on the RT-PCR reads and lists one entry per CDR3 protein. This sample has over 150,000 distinct CDR3 sequences, with over 13% found just once. The sequencing here drew on CD8+ T cells sorted from PBMCs, taken 5 days after vaccination. These receptors were obtained from a man between 50 and 59 years old who received an inactivated influenza vaccine.

V usage is TRBV19 and J usage is TRBJ2-7; D may be TRBD1 (5 bases). V gave up 0 bases and J gave up 2 bases, with 8 bases separating them. The length of the CDR3 is 14 residues. Per the germline V gene, CDR1 is LNHDA and CDR2 is SQIVND (reference sequence). DNA of the CDR3: TGTGCCAGTAGTATAGATGACAGCACCTACGAGCAGTACTTC. Protein sequence: CASSIDDSTYEQYF.

The gene calls are TRBV7-9 and TRBJ2-1; 7 nucleotides agree with TRBD2. V was pared by 3 bases and J by 0 bases, with 8 bases of the junction left unmatched. The CDR3 totals 17 residues. Per the germline V gene, CDR1 is SEHNR and CDR2 is FQNEAQ (reference sequence). The CDR3 bases are TGTGCCAGCAGCTTTCACGAAAGCGGGATCTCCTACAATGAGCAGTTCTTC. It specifies CASSFHESGISYNEQFF.

This clonotype was counted a few times. V and J are TRBV7-9 and TRBJ1-4, with TRBD1 as a possible D gene (5 bases). Germline lookup yields CDR1 SEHNR and CDR2 FQNEAQ (reference sequence). This CDR3 comprises 13 residues. Trimming took off 5 bases at V and 4 bases at J, with 8 bases between the two ends. The CDR3 loop reads CASSVGGNEKLFF. Written as DNA, the CDR3 is TGTGCCAGCAGCGTCGGGGGTAATGAAAAACTGTTTTTT.

This clonotype has only a few counts. V is TRBV2 and J is TRBJ2-5; D is perhaps TRBD2 (6 bases). CDR1 and CDR2 from the germline V gene are SNHLY and FYNNEI. V lost 8 bases and J 7 bases, leaving 23 bases between the germline ends. The CDR3 has 15 amino acids. Here the CDR3 reads CASSPSGLQAGTQYF. The CDR3 bases are TGTGCCAGCTCACCCTCGGGTCTCCAAGCGGGGACCCAGTACTTC. The variable domain in full, with the rest retrieved from reference TRBV2 and TRBJ2-5, is EPEVTQTPSHQVTQMGQEVILRCVPISNHLYFYWYRQILGQKVEFLVSFYNNEISEKSEIFDDQFSVERPDGSNFTLKIRSTKLEDSAMYFCASSPSGLQAGTQYFGPGTRLLVL.

The V and J genes are TRBV12-3 or TRBV12-4 and TRBJ1-5; D gene unclear. The CDR3 runs to 16 residues. V lost 0 bases, J lost 2 bases, and 11 bases lay in between. CDR3 amino acids: CASSLAPSRGNQPQHF. DNA for the CDR3: TGTGCCAGCAGTTTAGCTCCAAGCCGTGGCAATCAGCCCCAGCATTTT.

The chain couples TRBV25-1 to TRBJ2-1, with 8 bases identical to TRBD1. Germline loops: CDR1 MGHDK, CDR2 SYGVNS. This CDR3 has 15 amino acids. The V segment lost 6 bases and the J segment 8 bases; nucleotides outside the gene matches: 12. The CDR3 loop reads CASSRLAGGLDEQFF. The CDR3 DNA sequence: TGTGCCAGCAGCCGACTGGCAGGGGGCCTGGATGAGCAGTTCTTC.

This clonotype showed up just a few times. V and J are TRBV30 and TRBJ1-2; D remains ambiguous. V lost 3 bases to trimming and J lost 1 base, with 18 bases between them. The CDR3 contains 16 residues. Germline loops: CDR1 GTSNPN, CDR2 SVGIG (reference sequence). This CDR3 reads CAWSPGEQQNNYGYTF. In DNA form, the CDR3 reads TGTGCCTGGAGCCCCGGAGAGCAACAAAATAACTATGGCTACACCTTC.

This clonotype has ten or more counts. The gene calls are TRBV7-9 and TRBJ2-5, with D perhaps assigned TRBD1 or TRBD2 (5 bases each). The CDR3 is 13 residues long. V lost 5 bases and J 3 bases, leaving 10 bases between the germline ends. Germline V CDR1 and CDR2: SEHNR, FQNEAQ (reference sequence). The DNA for the CDR3 is TGTGCCAGCAGCCCCGGGACGGAAGAGACCCAGTACTTC. Its protein product is CASSPGTEETQYF.

The chain joins TRBV5-5 to TRBJ1-3; no clear D gene. Germline V CDR1 and CDR2: SGHKS, YYEKEE (reference sequence). The V and J ends lost 2 bases and 2 bases respectively, with 8 bases between them. The CDR3 spans 14 residues. The CDR3 region is CASSFGRAGNTIYF. For the CDR3, the DNA is TGTGCCAGCAGCTTCGGGAGAGCTGGAAACACCATATATTTT.

The gene calls are TRBV5-1 and TRBJ2-7, with 11 bases fitting TRBD2. Trimming cost V 0 bases and J 7 bases; bases outside gene matches: 6. The CDR3 covers 15 residues. Germline loops: CDR1 SGHRS, CDR2 YFSETQ. The CDR3 nucleotides read TGCGCCAGCAGCTTGGAGTCTAGCGGGGGGTTGGAGCAGTACTTC. Translated, it gives CASSLESSGGLEQYF.

This clonotype appeared a few times. This chain links TRBV28 with TRBJ2-1; possibly TRBD2 for D (7 bases). Germline CDR1 and CDR2: MDHEN and SYDVKM. V lost 2 bases to trimming and J lost 1 base, with 24 bases between them. This CDR3 is built from 20 residues. The CDR3 loop is CASSLGGVRGTIGSYNEQFF. CDR3 bases: TGTGCCAGCAGTTTAGGGGGGGTGCGCGGGACAATCGGGTCCTACAATGAGCAGTTCTTC.